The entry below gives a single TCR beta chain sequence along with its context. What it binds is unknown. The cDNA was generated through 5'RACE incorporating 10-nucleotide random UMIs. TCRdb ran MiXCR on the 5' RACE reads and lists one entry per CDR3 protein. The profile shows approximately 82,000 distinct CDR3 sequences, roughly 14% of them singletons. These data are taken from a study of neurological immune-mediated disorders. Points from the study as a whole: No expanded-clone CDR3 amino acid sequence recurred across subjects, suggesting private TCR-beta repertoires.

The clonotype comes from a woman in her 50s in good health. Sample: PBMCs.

The CDR3 protein is CSVGTPRGRGSDEQFF. The CDR3, as DNA: TGCAGCGTTGGGACCCCGAGGGGCAGGGGGTCCGATGAGCAGTTCTTC. The chain is built from TRBV29-1 and TRBJ2-1; TRBD1 agrees at 7 bases. Germline CDR1 is SQVTM and CDR2 is ANQGSEA. Germline trimming cut 4 bases from V and 8 bases from J; bases unmatched to any gene: 17. The CDR3 extends over 16 amino acids.